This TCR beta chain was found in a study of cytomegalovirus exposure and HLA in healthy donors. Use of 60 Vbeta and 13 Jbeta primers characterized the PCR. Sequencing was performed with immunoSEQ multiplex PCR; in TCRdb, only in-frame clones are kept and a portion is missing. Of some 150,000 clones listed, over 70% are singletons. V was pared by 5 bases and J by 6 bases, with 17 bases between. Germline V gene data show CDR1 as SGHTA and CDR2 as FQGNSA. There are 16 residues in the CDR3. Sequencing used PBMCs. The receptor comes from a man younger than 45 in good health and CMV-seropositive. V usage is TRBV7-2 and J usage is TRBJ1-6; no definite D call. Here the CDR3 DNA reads TGTGCCAGCAGCCTGCAGTCCCCAGCGGGTAATTCACCCCTCCACTTT. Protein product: CASSLQSPAGNSPLHF.